What follows are 8 T cell receptor beta chains derived from one specimen sequenced in a study of blood T cell repertoires in COVID-19. Method: immunoSEQ multiplex PCR; TCRdb's copy keeps in-frame clones and lacks some. The sample has roughly 220,000 clones, roughly 75% seen once. Sequencing input: peripheral blood. All receptors come from a woman aged 65 to 85 with acute or convalescent COVID-19.

This clone was seen just once. The gene calls are TRBV30 and TRBJ2-1, with 9 bases fitting TRBD2. The CDR3 runs to 15 residues. Trimming took 5 bases from V and 4 from J; bases not matched to a gene: 9. Germline V lookup: CDR1 GTSNPN, CDR2 SVGIG (reference sequence). The CDR3 spells CAWGWPLAGYNEQFF. In nucleotides, the CDR3 is TGTGCCTGGGGTTGGCCGCTAGCGGGGTACAATGAGCAGTTCTTC.

This clone was seen more than once but under ten times. V gene TRBV18 combines with J gene TRBJ1-2, with D possibly being TRBD1 (6 bases). The CDR3 is 17 amino acids. Germline V gene data show CDR1 as KGHSH and CDR2 as LQKENI. V was trimmed by 2 bases and J by 2 bases, leaving 18 bases between them. CDR3 sequence reads: CASSPVLVVDRNYGYTF. CDR3 DNA: TGTGCCAGCTCACCAGTGCTGGTTGTTGACAGGAACTATGGCTACACCTTC.

This chain uses TRBV2 with TRBJ1-1; perhaps TRBD1 as D (5 bases). CDR3 length equals 14 residues. V lost 5 bases and J 7 bases, leaving 17 bases between the germline ends. Germline V gene data show CDR1 as SNHLY and CDR2 as FYNNEI. CDR3 region: CASSNQGGTVEAFF. In DNA, the CDR3 is TGTGCCAGCAGTAACCAGGGAGGGACCGTTGAAGCTTTCTTT.

The CDR3 DNA reads TGTGCCAGCAGTCCCGGGAGGCGAGAAAAACTGTTTTTT. As protein: CASSPGRREKLFF. V and J are TRBV27 and TRBJ1-4; D gene ambiguous. Germline loops: CDR1 MNHEY, CDR2 SMNVEV (reference sequence). The CDR3 totals 13 residues. The ends were cut back, 5 bases at V and 8 bases at J, with 12 bases in the middle.

The V gene is TRBV5-4, the J gene TRBJ2-5, with 7 nucleotides matching TRBD1. V trimming: 0 bases; J trimming: 2 bases; junction bases outside the gene matches: 1. CDR1 and CDR2 from the germline V gene are SGHNT and YYREEE (reference sequence). CDR3 size: 14 residues. The CDR3 DNA sequence: TGTGCCAGCAGCTTGGTCAGGGGGCAAGAGACCCAGTACTTC. Residues: CASSLVRGQETQYF.

The chain recombines TRBV19 with TRBJ1-5; 7 bases match TRBD1. The CDR3 length is 16 residues. With 9 bases clipped from V and 0 bases from J, the junction kept 11 bases outside the gene matches. From germline, CDR1 is LNHDA and CDR2 SQIVND (reference sequence). The CDR3 region has the DNA TGTGCCAGCAGACAGGGAGGAGTCCCTAGCAATCAGCCCCAGCATTTT. It yields the protein CASRQGGVPSNQPQHF.

The chain employs TRBV5-1 and TRBJ2-3, with 7 bases matching TRBD2. The V gene end was trimmed by 5 bases and the J gene end by 5 bases; junction bases not matched to a gene: 8. CDR3 length: 14 residues. In germline, CDR1 is SGHRS, CDR2 YFSETQ. Here the CDR3 DNA reads TGCGCCAGCAGGGCCGGGGGGTTAAAAGATACGCAGTATTTT. Protein product: CASRAGGLKDTQYF.

The chain employs TRBV25-1 and TRBJ2-3; D is perhaps TRBD1 (5 bases). There are 15 residues in the CDR3. V shed 2 bases and J shed 2 bases, with 11 bases lying between them. In germline, CDR1 is MGHDK, CDR2 SYGVNS. For the CDR3, the DNA is TGTGCCAGCAGTGAAAAGGGCAGGGCCACAGATACGCAGTATTTT. Amino acids: CASSEKGRATDTQYF.